This T cell receptor beta chain was captured by sequencing in a study of blood T cell repertoires in COVID-19. Study summary: Samples taken during acute and convalescent COVID-19 were collected in the United States, Italy and Spain. T cells, B-cell-depleted T cells, or PBMCs supplied cDNA or gDNA.

As handled by the study authors: The authors estimated nucleated cell counts from reference gene primer amplification. TCRdb keeps only in-frame clones here, not all; method: immunoSEQ multiplex PCR. V and J calls and clone size are given by that table; D and trimming were obtained from the DNA. The data hold 36,000 or so clones, with 90% observed a single time. Germline lookup yields CDR1 LNHDA and CDR2 SQIVND (reference sequence). This CDR3 has 17 amino acids. Germline trimming cut 1 base from V and 5 bases from J; bases unmatched to any gene: 9. The sequenced sample consisted of peripheral blood. This clonotype was obtained from a human donor in a cohort sampled during active COVID-19. This rearrangement joins TRBV19 to TRBJ2-3; TRBD2 aligns across 10 bases. The CDR3 region is CASSIGGAGGRIDTQYF. In DNA form, the CDR3 reads TGTGCCAGTAGTATAGGAGGAGCGGGAGGGCGGATAGATACGCAGTATTTT.